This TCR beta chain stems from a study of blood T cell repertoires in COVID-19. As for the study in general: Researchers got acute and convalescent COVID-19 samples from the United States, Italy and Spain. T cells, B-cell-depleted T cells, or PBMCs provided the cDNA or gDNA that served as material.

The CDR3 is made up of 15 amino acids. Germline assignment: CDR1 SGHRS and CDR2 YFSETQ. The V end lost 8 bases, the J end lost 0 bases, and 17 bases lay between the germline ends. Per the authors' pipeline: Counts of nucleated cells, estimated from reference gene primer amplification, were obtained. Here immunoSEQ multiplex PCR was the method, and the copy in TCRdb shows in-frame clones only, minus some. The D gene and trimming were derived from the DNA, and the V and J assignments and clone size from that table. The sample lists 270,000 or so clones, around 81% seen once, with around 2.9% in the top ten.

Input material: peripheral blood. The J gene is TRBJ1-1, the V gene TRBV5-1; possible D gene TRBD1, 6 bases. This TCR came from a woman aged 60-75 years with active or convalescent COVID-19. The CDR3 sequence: CASATGTTMNTEAFF. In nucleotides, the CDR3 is TGCGCCAGTGCCACCGGGACAACTATGAACACTGAAGCTTTCTTT.